The rows below give T cell receptor beta chains drawn from one sample of a study of blood T cells in healthy people across ages. TCRdb called the 5' RACE reads again in MiXCR, with one record for every CDR3 protein. The sample lists hundreds of thousands of distinct CDR3 sequences, 32% seen once, with approximately 15% in the top ten. The sample was blood. Receptor source: a woman of 80 years or more in good health. Each CDR3 is given with its conserved first and last residue. A D gene is named only where the DNA matches it firmly. Clone size, where shown, is once, few, many, or a class for clones that have expanded.

j_gene	d_gene	abundance	v_gene	CDR3aa	CDR3nt
TRBJ1-2	.	many	TRBV6-5	CASSYRGHGLSQLYGYTF	TGTGCCAGCAGTTATCGAGGACATGGTTTGTCTCAACTTTATGGCTACACCTTC
TRBJ1-1	.	.	TRBV11-2	CASSLVLRMNTEAFF	TGTGCCAGCAGCTTAGTACTGAGGATGAACACTGAAGCTTTCTTT
TRBJ2-7	TRBD1	.	TRBV3-1	CASSQVGAAGGAYEQYF	TGTGCCAGCAGCCAAGTTGGCGCGGCAGGGGGCGCCTACGAGCAGTACTTC
TRBJ1-1	.	many	TRBV12-3/TRBV12-4	CASSFRRMNTEAFF	TGTGCCAGCAGTTTTAGAAGAATGAACACTGAAGCTTTCTTT
TRBJ1-4	.	once	TRBV18	CASSPSEGVWSNEKRFF	TGTGCCAGCTCACCGTCGGAGGGGGTATGGTCTAATGAAAAACGGTTTTTT
TRBJ1-1	.	.	TRBV6-2/TRBV6-3	CASSPDGVRAFF	TGTGCCAGCAGCCCCGATGGGGTACGGGCTTTCTTT
TRBJ2-7	.	many	TRBV7-7	CASSPGAPGPYEQYF	TGTGCTAGCAGCCCTGGGGCCCCCGGCCCCTACGAGCAGTACTTC
TRBJ1-3	.	.	TRBV28	CASSFGRRSGNTIYF	TGTGCCAGCAGTTTCGGGAGGCGCTCTGGAAACACCATATATTTT
TRBJ2-5	TRBD2	.	TRBV4-2	CASSPLGLAGGNQETQYF	TGTGCCAGCAGCCCCCTGGGGCTAGCGGGGGGGAATCAAGAGACCCAGTACTTC
TRBJ2-3	.	.	TRBV5-1	CASSLGNSRETDTRYF	TGCGCCAGCAGCTTGGGAAATTCGCGCGAGACAGATACGCGGTATTTT
TRBJ2-7	TRBD1	many	TRBV29-1	CSVGQGKSYEQYF	TGCAGCGTTGGACAGGGGAAGAGCTACGAGCAGTACTTC
TRBJ2-1	TRBD2	.	TRBV29-1	CSVEGLSDRGGPPGQFF	TGCAGCGTTGAAGGTCTTTCTGACCGGGGGGGACCCCCTGGACAGTTCTTC
TRBJ2-7	TRBD1	many	TRBV10-3	CAIRGPGQGPYEQYF	TGTGCCATCAGGGGACCGGGACAGGGACCCTACGAGCAGTACTTC
TRBJ1-2	.	.	TRBV6-6	CASSYGTFGGYTF	TGTGCCAGCAGTTACGGGACATTCGGTGGCTACACCTTC
TRBJ2-7	TRBD2	many	TRBV20-1	CSARVPSGGLGSYEQYF	TGCAGTGCTAGAGTTCCTAGCGGGGGGCTCGGCTCCTACGAGCAGTACTTC
TRBJ2-7	.	many	TRBV9	CASSVTSSHEQYF	TGTGCCAGCAGCGTAACTAGCTCCCACGAGCAGTACTTC
TRBJ2-1	TRBD2	many	TRBV20-1	CSASGGAVLYNEQFF	TGCAGTGCTAGCGGGGGGGCAGTACTCTACAATGAGCAGTTCTTC
TRBJ2-7	.	many	TRBV2	CASGTDGHYEQYF	TGTGCCAGCGGGACGGACGGACACTACGAGCAGTACTTC
TRBJ1-1	.	.	TRBV18	CASSPRQDSEAFF	TGTGCCAGCTCACCTCGGCAGGACTCTGAAGCTTTCTTT
TRBJ1-6	.	many	TRBV5-4	CASSLDLVNSPLHF	TGTGCCAGCAGCTTAGACTTGGTGAATTCACCCCTCCACTTT
TRBJ2-3	TRBD2	many	TRBV4-2	CASSQNGAGGLTDTQYF	TGTGCCAGCAGCCAAAACGGAGCGGGGGGGCTGACAGATACGCAGTATTTT
TRBJ1-2	TRBD1	few	TRBV6-2/TRBV6-3	CASSENRGICYGYTF	TGTGCCAGCAGCGAGAACAGGGGAATTTGCTATGGCTACACCTTC
TRBJ2-5	.	.	TRBV29-1	CSVENYRDNAQETQYF	TGCAGCGTTGAAAATTACCGGGACAACGCCCAAGAGACCCAGTACTTC
TRBJ2-7	.	.	TRBV4-2	CASSEAPAYEQYF	TGTGCCAGCAGCGAGGCGCCCGCCTACGAGCAGTACTTC
TRBJ2-7	TRBD1	.	TRBV5-5	CASSIPGQGGEQYF	TGTGCCAGCAGCATCCCGGGACAGGGAGGCGAGCAGTACTTC
TRBJ2-7	.	.	TRBV13	CASRLQGAKGYEQYF	TGTGCCAGCAGGCTTCAGGGAGCAAAGGGCTACGAGCAGTACTTC
TRBJ2-2	.	.	TRBV12-3/TRBV12-4	CASSFGQHNTGELFF	TGTGCCAGCAGTTTCGGACAGCATAACACCGGGGAGCTGTTTTTT
TRBJ1-4	TRBD1	few	TRBV5-1	CASSRPRGNNEKLFF	TGCGCCAGCAGCCGACCCAGGGGGAATAATGAAAAACTGTTTTTT
TRBJ2-3	.	many	TRBV7-9	CASSPGLSPLTDTQYF	TGTGCCAGCAGCCCGGGGCTTAGCCCACTCACAGATACGCAGTATTTT
TRBJ2-5	.	many	TRBV5-1	CASSSTKETQYF	TGCGCCAGCAGCTCGACCAAGGAGACCCAGTACTTC
TRBJ2-3	.	many	TRBV27	CASSYGRRDTQYF	TGTGCCAGCAGTTATGGGCGCAGAGATACGCAGTATTTT
TRBJ2-7	TRBD1	.	TRBV30	CAYRDRLNEQYF	TGTGCCTACCGGGACAGGCTTAACGAGCAGTACTTC
TRBJ1-2	.	many	TRBV19	CASSIRPNYGYTF	TGTGCCAGTAGTATCAGGCCTAACTATGGCTACACCTTC
TRBJ2-5	.	many	TRBV20-1	CSARKPRVGETQYF	TGCAGTGCTAGAAAACCGAGGGTAGGGGAGACCCAGTACTTC